A single T cell receptor beta chain is shown here with its context. What it binds is not known. This sample stems from a study of CD8 T cells in ankylosing spondylitis. V lost 5 bases to trimming and J lost 4 bases; unmatched junction nucleotides: 13. The CDR3 contains 19 residues. Germline loops: CDR1 SGHAT, CDR2 FQNNGV. Study-wide findings and caveats: A motif in TCR beta, a set of eight highly homologous variants, appeared characteristic of ankylosing spondylitis blood.

Scientists made TCR beta libraries using quantitative 5'-RACE with molecular barcodes. TCRdb re-derived calls from the 5' RACE reads in MiXCR, one entry per CDR3 protein. The sample lists 350,000 to 450,000 distinct CDR3 sequences, roughly a quarter seen once, with roughly 1% in the top ten. The receptor comes from a male donor with ankylosing spondylitis. The J gene is TRBJ2-1, the V gene TRBV11-2; 14 nucleotides match TRBD2. The sequenced material came from blood, either unsorted or a sorted T cell fraction (not recorded which). CDR3 DNA: TGTGCCAGCAGCGCCACGACCGGGACTAGCGGGAGTGGGTACAATGAGCAGTTCTTC. This translates into CASSATTGTSGSGYNEQFF.